These 9 T cell receptor beta chains came from one sample sequenced in a study of blood T cell repertoires in COVID-19. TCRdb keeps only in-frame clones here, not all; method: immunoSEQ multiplex PCR. The sample includes hundreds of thousands of clones, under 95% seen only once; the top ten take around 3.5%. The sequenced material came from peripheral blood. These receptor sequences come from a woman aged 18 to 35 who had recovered from COVID-19.

The CDR3 protein is CASGSTGLAGWNTGELFF. DNA for the CDR3: TGTGCTAGTGGATCAACGGGACTAGCGGGATGGAACACCGGGGAGCTGTTTTTT. The chain combines TRBV12-5 with TRBJ2-2, with 13 nucleotides matching TRBD2. V shed 6 bases, J shed 1 base, and the junction held 8 bases outside the gene matches. The CDR3 totals 18 residues. CDR1 is LGHNT, CDR2 FRNRAP, per germline.

The J gene is TRBJ1-1, the V gene TRBV3-1 (or the pseudogene TRBV3-2), with 7 nucleotides matching TRBD1. The CDR3 extends over 12 amino acids. Germline V CDR1 and CDR2: LGHDT, YNNKEL (reference sequence). V dropped 4 bases and J dropped 4; count of bases not matched to a gene: 0. DNA for the CDR3: TGTGCCAGCAGCCCAGGGGGCACTGAAGCTTTCTTT. Residues: CASSPGGTEAFF.

This chain uses TRBV28 with TRBJ1-5; unclear D gene. This CDR3 contains 13 residues. Germline V gene data show CDR1 as MDHEN and CDR2 as SYDVKM. V lost 2 bases to trimming and J lost 6 bases, with 8 bases between them. CDR3 nucleotides: TGTGCCAGCAGTTTACCGGGGTCTCAGCCCCAGCATTTT. Amino acid sequence: CASSLPGSQPQHF. Together with reference TRBV28 and TRBJ1-5, the CDR3 gives the full variable domain: DVKVTQSSRYLVKRTGEKVFLECVQDMDHENMFWYRQDPGLGLRLIYFSYDVKMKEKGDIPEGYSVSREKKERFSLILESASTNQTSMYLCASSLPGSQPQHFGDGTRLSIL.

The rearrangement uses TRBV9 and TRBJ2-2, with TRBD2 as a possible D gene (5 bases). The CDR3 length is 13 residues. Trimming pared 4 bases from V and 4 bases from J, leaving 8 bases between. Looked up from germline, CDR1 is SGDLS and CDR2 is YYNGEE. The CDR3 spells CASSPGSTGELFF. The CDR3 bases are TGTGCCAGCAGCCCGGGGTCCACCGGGGAGCTGTTTTTT.

The chain has TRBV6-5 and TRBJ1-3, with a possible D match to TRBD1 (5 bases). The CDR3 loop spans 14 amino acids. Germline CDR1 is MNHEY and CDR2 is SVGAGI. The V end lost 6 bases, the J end lost 0 bases, and 9 bases lay between the germline ends. CDR3 amino acids: CASRDRPSGNTIYF. The CDR3 bases are TGTGCCAGCAGAGACAGACCCTCTGGAAACACCATATATTTT.

CDR3 loop: CASTTGANTEAFF. The CDR3 bases are TGTGCCAGCACGACAGGGGCGAACACTGAAGCTTTCTTT. The V and J genes are TRBV9 and TRBJ1-1; TRBD1 aligns across 8 bases. Germline trimming cut 6 bases from V and 1 base from J; bases unmatched to any gene: 2. The CDR3 contains 13 residues. CDR1 is SGDLS and CDR2 is YYNGEE in the germline V gene.

V and J are TRBV4-3 and TRBJ1-2, with 7 bases that match TRBD1. CDR1 is LGHNA and CDR2 is YSLEER in the germline V gene. The V and J ends lost 1 base and 2 bases, in that order; junction bases with no gene match: 4. The CDR3 is 15 residues long. CDR3 coding DNA: TGCGCCAGCAGCCAAGTTACAGGGGTCAACTATGGCTACACCTTC. This codes for CASSQVTGVNYGYTF.

The genes are TRBV6-6 and TRBJ2-2, with 7 nucleotides matching TRBD2. Per the germline V gene, CDR1 is MNHNY and CDR2 is SVGAGI (reference sequence). Losses at the gene ends were 7 bases for V and 1 base for J; bases not matched to a gene: 6. The CDR3 has 15 amino acids. CDR3 sequence reads: CASTRLAGNTGELFF. CDR3 nucleotide sequence: TGTGCCAGCACCAGACTAGCCGGGAACACCGGGGAGCTGTTTTTT.

The rearrangement uses TRBV9 and TRBJ2-1; 10 nucleotides match TRBD2. Germline V lookup: CDR1 SGDLS, CDR2 YYNGEE. With V trimmed by 3 bases and J by 6 bases, 9 bases remained unmatched. The CDR3 runs to 16 residues. In DNA form, the CDR3 reads TGTGCCAGCAGCGCCCTAGCGGGAGTTTTTTCCAATGAGCAGTTCTTC. This sequence encodes CASSALAGVFSNEQFF.